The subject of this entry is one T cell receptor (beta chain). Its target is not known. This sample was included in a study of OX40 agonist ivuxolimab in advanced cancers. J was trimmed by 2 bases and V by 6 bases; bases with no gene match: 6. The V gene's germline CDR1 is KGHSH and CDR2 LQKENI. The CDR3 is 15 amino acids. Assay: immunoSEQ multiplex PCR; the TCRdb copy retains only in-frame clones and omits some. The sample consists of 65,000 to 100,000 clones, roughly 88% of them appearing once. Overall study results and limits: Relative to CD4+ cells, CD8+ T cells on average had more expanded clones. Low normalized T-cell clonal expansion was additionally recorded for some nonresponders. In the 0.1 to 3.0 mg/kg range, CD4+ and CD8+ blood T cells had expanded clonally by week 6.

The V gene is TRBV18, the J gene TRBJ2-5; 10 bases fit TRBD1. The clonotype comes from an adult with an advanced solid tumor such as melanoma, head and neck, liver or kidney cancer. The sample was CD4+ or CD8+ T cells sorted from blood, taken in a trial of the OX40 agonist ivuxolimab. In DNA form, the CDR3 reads TGTGCCAGCTCGATAGGGACAGGGGTACAAGAGACCCAGTACTTC. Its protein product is CASSIGTGVQETQYF.